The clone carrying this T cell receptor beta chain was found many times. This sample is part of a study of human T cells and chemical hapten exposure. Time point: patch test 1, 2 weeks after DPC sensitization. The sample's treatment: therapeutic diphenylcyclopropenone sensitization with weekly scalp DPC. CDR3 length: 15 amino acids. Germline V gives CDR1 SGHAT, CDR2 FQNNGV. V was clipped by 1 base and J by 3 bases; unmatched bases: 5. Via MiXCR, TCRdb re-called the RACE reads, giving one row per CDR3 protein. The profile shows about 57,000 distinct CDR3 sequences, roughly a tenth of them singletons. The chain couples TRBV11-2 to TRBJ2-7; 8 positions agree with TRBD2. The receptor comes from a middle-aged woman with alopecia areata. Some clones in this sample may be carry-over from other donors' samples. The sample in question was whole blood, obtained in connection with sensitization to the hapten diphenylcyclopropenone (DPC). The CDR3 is CASSLAGGGFYEQYF. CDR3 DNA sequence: TGTGCCAGCAGCTTAGCTGGCGGGGGGTTCTACGAGCAGTACTTC.